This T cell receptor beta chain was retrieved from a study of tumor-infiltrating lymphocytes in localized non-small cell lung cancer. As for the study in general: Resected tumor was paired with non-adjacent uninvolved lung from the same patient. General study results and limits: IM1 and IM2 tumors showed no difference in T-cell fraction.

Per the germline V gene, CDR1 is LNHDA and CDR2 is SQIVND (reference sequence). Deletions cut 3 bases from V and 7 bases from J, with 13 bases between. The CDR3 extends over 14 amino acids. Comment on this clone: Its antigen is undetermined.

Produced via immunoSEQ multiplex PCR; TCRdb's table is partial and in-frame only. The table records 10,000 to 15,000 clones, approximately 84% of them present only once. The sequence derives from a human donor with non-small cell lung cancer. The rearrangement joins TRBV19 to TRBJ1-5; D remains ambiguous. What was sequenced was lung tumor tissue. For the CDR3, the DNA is TGTGCCAGTAGTATTGGCGGCAGTTCCCAGCCCCAGCATTTT. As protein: CASSIGGSSQPQHF. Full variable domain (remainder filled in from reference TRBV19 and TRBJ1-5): DGGITQSPKYLFRKEGQNVTLSCEQNLNHDAMYWYRQDPGQGLRLIYYSQIVNDFQKGDIAEGYSVSREKKESFPLTVTSAQKNPTAFYLCASSIGGSSQPQHFGDGTRLSIL.